Each of the 26 T cell receptor beta chains below was sequenced from the same sample in a study of cytomegalovirus exposure and HLA in healthy donors. Primers: 60 Vbeta forward and 13 Jbeta reverse. Generated by immunoSEQ multiplex PCR, the TCRdb table keeps only in-frame clones and is missing some. The sample includes around 130,000 clones, around 8.5% of them seen just once. The sample comprised PBMCs. The receptors come from a man aged 35-49 years in good health and CMV-seronegative.

There are a few counts of this clone. The V gene is TRBV7-2, the J gene TRBJ1-2, with D uncertain. The CDR3 loop spans 13 amino acids. The V gene's germline CDR1 is SGHTA and CDR2 FQGNSA. V dropped 2 bases and J dropped 3 bases, with 7 bases sitting between them. The CDR3, as DNA: TGTGCCAGCAGCTTATCAGCGGACTATGGCTACACCTTC. Protein sequence: CASSLSADYGYTF.

The genes are TRBV28 and TRBJ2-1; 7 bases align to TRBD1. CDR3 size: 16 residues. Trimming cost V 5 bases and J 1 base; bases outside gene matches: 8. CDR1 and CDR2 (germline): MDHEN, SYDVKM. Written as DNA, the CDR3 is TGTGCCAGCAGTCTCACCAGGGGGACATCCTACAATGAGCAGTTCTTC. This translates into CASSLTRGTSYNEQFF.

The genes are TRBV30 and TRBJ2-2; tentatively, D is TRBD2 (5 bases). The germline V and J ends were trimmed by 5 bases and 4 bases, with 14 bases remaining between them. Germline V gene sequence: CDR1 GTSNPN, CDR2 SVGIG (reference sequence). This CDR3 has 14 residues. The CDR3 coding sequence is TGTGCCTGGGTGCAGGAGGCAAGCACCGGGGAGCTGTTTTTT. It codes for CAWVQEASTGELFF.

This clone appeared a few times. The chain links TRBV7-6 to TRBJ1-1; the D gene is possibly TRBD1 (6 bases). The CDR3 covers 14 residues. Germline V CDR1 and CDR2: SGHVS, FNYEAQ. V lost 1 base and J 3 bases, leaving 9 bases between the germline ends. This CDR3 reads CASSLGTGYTEAFF. In DNA form, the CDR3 reads TGTGCCAGCAGCTTAGGTACAGGGTACACTGAAGCTTTCTTT.

This clone was seen a handful of times. The V and J genes are TRBV18 and TRBJ2-7; 9 positions match TRBD2. Germline V lookup: CDR1 KGHSH, CDR2 LQKENI. This CDR3 spans 16 amino acids. V lost 1 base and J lost 2; bases outside the gene matches: 6. Here the CDR3 reads CASSPLTSGGPYEQYF. CDR3 coding DNA: TGTGCCAGCTCACCACTCACAAGCGGGGGGCCCTACGAGCAGTACTTC.

This clone has a handful of counts. The rearrangement links TRBV7-2 to TRBJ1-5; 8 nucleotides agree with TRBD1. Germline CDR1 and CDR2: SGHTA and FQGNSA. The CDR3 has 15 amino acids. The V segment lost 5 bases and the J segment 7 bases; nucleotides outside the gene matches: 10. The CDR3 DNA is TGTGCCAGCAGCGCCCGGACAGGGAGAGAACAGCCCCAGCATTTT. Encoded protein: CASSARTGREQPQHF.

This chain uses TRBV7-9 with TRBJ1-2, with D unclear. The CDR3 is made up of 14 amino acids. Germline loops: CDR1 SEHNR, CDR2 FQNEAQ (reference sequence). Trimming took 5 bases from V and 2 from J, leaving 12 bases between them. Here the CDR3 reads CASSPREENYGYTF. The CDR3 DNA is TGTGCCAGCAGCCCGAGAGAAGAAAACTATGGCTACACCTTC.

A few counts support this clone. The V gene is TRBV5-6, the J gene TRBJ2-3; TRBD1 matches at 7 bases. Germline assignment: CDR1 SGHDT and CDR2 YYEEEE. The CDR3 is made up of 15 amino acids. V shed 0 bases, J shed 1 base, and the junction held 2 bases outside the gene matches. The CDR3 spells CASSLEGAGTDTQYF. CDR3 nucleotides: TGTGCCAGCAGCTTGGAGGGGGCGGGCACAGATACGCAGTATTTT.

This chain links TRBV11-3 with TRBJ1-4, with 12 bases aligning to TRBD1. There are 16 residues in the CDR3. Germline loops: CDR1 SGHNT, CDR2 YENEEA. V lost 5 bases and J lost 3; bases outside the gene matches: 4. This CDR3 is CASSEGQGAPNEKLFF. In DNA form, the CDR3 reads TGTGCCAGCAGCGAGGGACAGGGGGCTCCTAATGAAAAACTGTTTTTT.

Concerning this clone itself: Other DNA sequences in the sample encode the same CDR3. V and J are TRBV30 and TRBJ2-3; a weak D match, TRBD1 (5 bases). CDR3 size: 14 residues. Germline-derived CDR1 and CDR2 are GTSNPN and SVGIG (reference sequence). The V end lost 0 bases, the J end lost 3 bases, and 10 bases lay between the germline ends. The CDR3, as DNA: TGTGCCTGGAGTGTCAGGGCCTTTACAGATACGCAGTATTTT. It translates to CAWSVRAFTDTQYF.

This clone was detected a few times. The chain uses TRBV9 and TRBJ2-7, with 11 bases lining up with TRBD1. With 5 bases clipped from V and 8 bases from J, the junction kept 12 bases outside the gene matches. The CDR3 consists of 15 residues. Germline CDR1 SGDLS, CDR2 YYNGEE. The chain's CDR3 is CASSSQGQGVSKQYF. The CDR3 nucleotides read TGTGCCAGCAGTTCCCAGGGACAGGGGGTAAGCAAGCAGTACTTC. The full variable domain, with the rest looked up from reference TRBV9 and TRBJ2-7, is DSGVTQTPKHLITATGQRVTLRCSPRSGDLSVYWYQQSLDQGLQFLIQYYNGEERAKGNILERFSAQQFPDLHSELNLSSLELGDSALYFCASSSQGQGVSKQYFGPGTRLTVT.

V gene TRBV21-1 combines with J gene TRBJ1-1. TRBV21-1 is a documented pseudogene. This CDR3 contains 15 residues. The CDR3 here is CASSKGRITNTEAFF. CDR3 coding DNA: TGTGCCAGCAGCAAAGGGCGGATTACGAACACTGAAGCTTTCTTT.

This clone was seen a few times. The rearrangement uses TRBV2 and TRBJ1-1; 9 bases line up with TRBD1. The CDR3 runs to 15 residues. With V trimmed by 6 bases and J by 4 bases, 9 bases remained unmatched. Germline assignment: CDR1 SNHLY and CDR2 FYNNEI. The CDR3 sequence: CASSDLQGAFTEAFF. CDR3 nucleotides: TGTGCCAGCAGCGATCTACAGGGGGCATTCACTGAAGCTTTCTTT. The variable domain in full, with the rest retrieved from reference TRBV2 and TRBJ1-1, is EPEVTQTPSHQVTQMGQEVILRCVPISNHLYFYWYRQILGQKVEFLVSFYNNEISEKSEIFDDQFSVERPDGSNFTLKIRSTKLEDSAMYFCASSDLQGAFTEAFFGQGTRLTVV.

In its sample, this clone was seen a few times. The chain links TRBV2 to TRBJ2-6; D call uncertain. Per germline, CDR1 SNHLY and CDR2 FYNNEI. Trimming pared 7 bases from V and 0 bases from J, leaving 4 bases between. There are 13 residues in the CDR3. CDR3 residues: CASKSSGANVLTF. CDR3 bases: TGTGCCAGCAAGAGCTCTGGGGCCAACGTCCTGACTTTC.

The table lists this clone with a few counts. CDR3 loop: CASRLSGGTDTQYF. CDR3 nucleotide sequence: TGTGCCAGTAGACTTAGCGGGGGCACAGATACGCAGTATTTT. The V gene is TRBV19, the J gene TRBJ2-3; 8 bases fit TRBD2. Looked up from germline, CDR1 is LNHDA and CDR2 is SQIVND (reference sequence). This CDR3 has 14 residues. V was pared by 6 bases and J by 1 base, with 3 bases of the junction left unmatched. The full variable domain, in which reference TRBV19 and TRBJ2-3 provide the parts outside the CDR3, is DGGITQSPKYLFRKEGQNVTLSCEQNLNHDAMYWYRQDPGQGLRLIYYSQIVNDFQKGDIAEGYSVSREKKESFPLTVTSAQKNPTAFYLCASRLSGGTDTQYFGPGTRLTVL.

The V gene is TRBV5-4, the J gene TRBJ1-1, with 7 bases lining up with TRBD1. The germline V gene encodes CDR1 SGHNT and CDR2 YYREEE (reference sequence). Losses at the gene ends were 3 bases for V and 3 bases for J; bases not matched to a gene: 11. CDR3 length equals 16 residues. The CDR3 DNA reads TGTGCCAGCAGCTGGGGGCAGGGGGGAGTGGACACTGAAGCTTTCTTT. Translating it yields CASSWGQGGVDTEAFF.

The chain carries TRBV5-8 and TRBJ2-3; the D is unclear. Trimming took off 2 bases at V and 1 base at J, with 5 bases between the two ends. CDR1 SGHTS and CDR2 YDEGEE come from the germline V gene. The CDR3 is made up of 13 amino acids. The CDR3 loop is CASSFSGTDTQYF. The CDR3 DNA reads as TGTGCCAGCAGCTTCTCCGGCACAGATACGCAGTATTTT. Complete variable domain (other parts from reference TRBV5-8 and TRBJ2-3): EAGVTQSPTHLIKTRGQQATLRCSPISGHTSVYWYQQALGLGLQFLLWYDEGEERNRGNFPPRFSGRQFPNYSSELNVNALELEDSALYLCASSFSGTDTQYFGPGTRLTVL.

The rearrangement links TRBV5-1 to TRBJ2-3; 8 bases map to TRBD2. The germline V gene encodes CDR1 SGHRS and CDR2 YFSETQ. The CDR3 has 16 residues. Trimming took 5 bases from V and 1 from J; bases not matched to a gene: 9. The CDR3 DNA follows: TGCGCCAGCAGTTTCATGGGTAGCGGGGGCACAGATACGCAGTATTTT. Translation: CASSFMGSGGTDTQYF.

The chain is built from TRBV5-4 and TRBJ1-6; 11 bases are a match to TRBD1. The CDR3 spans 17 residues. Germline values: CDR1 SGHNT, CDR2 YYREEE (reference sequence). The J segment lost 1 base and the V segment lost 4 bases, leaving 4 bases of the junction unmatched. In DNA, the CDR3 is TGTGCCAGCAGCGAGGACAGGGGGCTTTCCTATAATTCACCCCTCCACTTT. Encoded protein: CASSEDRGLSYNSPLHF.

In this sample, this clone turned up a few times. This chain joins TRBV19 and TRBJ1-4, with D possibly being TRBD1 (5 bases). The V end was cut by 10 bases, the J end by 5 bases, with 20 bases between. Germline loops: CDR1 LNHDA, CDR2 SQIVND (reference sequence). There are 15 residues in the CDR3. CDR3 in DNA: TGTGCCACTCAACGAACCCAGGGTACGAATGAAAAACTGTTTTTT. Protein product: CATQRTQGTNEKLFF.

This clone appeared a few times. The rearrangement uses TRBV9 and TRBJ2-7; 8 bases are a match to TRBD2. CDR3 length: 15 amino acids. V dropped 0 bases and J dropped 5; count of bases not matched to a gene: 7. Germline CDR1 reads SGDLS; CDR2 reads YYNGEE. In DNA form, the CDR3 reads TGTGCCAGCAGCGTAGGCAAGCGGGGGTTAGACGAGCAGTACTTC. Protein sequence: CASSVGKRGLDEQYF.

This sequence joins TRBV4-2 and TRBJ2-7; TRBD2 aligns across 7 bases. CDR1 is LGHNA, CDR2 YNFKEQ, per germline. V gave up 1 base and J gave up 7 bases; unmatched junction bases: 16. This CDR3 is built from 17 residues. The CDR3 loop reads CASSQVGWGRDIREQYF. CDR3 bases: TGTGCCAGCAGCCAAGTCGGCTGGGGGAGGGATATACGAGAGCAGTACTTC.

The genes are TRBV2 and TRBJ1-5; weak D call: TRBD1 (5 bases). CDR3 length: 16 residues. V lost 2 bases, J lost 2 bases, and 13 bases lay in between. Germline-derived CDR1 and CDR2 are SNHLY and FYNNEI. The DNA of the CDR3 is TGTGCCAGCAGTGAACTCGGGGGGGTGGGCAATCAGCCCCAGCATTTT. The encoded protein is CASSELGGVGNQPQHF.

This clone was observed a handful of times. The chain uses TRBV30 and TRBJ2-1, with TRBD2 identical over 7 bases. CDR1 and CDR2 from the germline V gene are GTSNPN and SVGIG (reference sequence). After removal of 8 bases from V and 4 bases from J, the junction contained 8 bases not matched to a gene. The CDR3 sequence is 13 residues long. CDR3 nucleotides: TGTGCCCGCCAGGGCGGGGGTTACAATGAGCAGTTCTTC. This sequence encodes CARQGGGYNEQFF.

This clone has more than one count but fewer than ten. V usage is TRBV4-1 and J usage is TRBJ1-5, with D maybe TRBD1 (5 bases). Trimming left V 5 bases short and J 4 bases short, with 18 bases between. This CDR3 is built from 16 residues. Per germline, CDR1 MGHRA and CDR2 YSYEKL. CDR3 residues: CASSSLIDSRNQPQHF. CDR3 bases: TGCGCCAGCAGCTCCCTCATCGACAGTCGGAATCAGCCCCAGCATTTT.

This clone came up a few times. The J gene is TRBJ2-2, the V gene TRBV29-1; tentatively, D is TRBD2 (6 bases). Germline-derived CDR1 and CDR2 are SQVTM and ANQGSEA. The CDR3 sequence is 15 residues long. V lost 5 bases and J 0 bases, leaving 13 bases between the germline ends. CDR3 nucleotides: TGCAGCGTTATAATGTGGGAGGCGAACACCGGGGAGCTGTTTTTT. Its translation is CSVIMWEANTGELFF.